The 22 T cell receptor beta chains reported below all come from one sample, sequenced in a study of CD8+CD57+ T cells in acquired aplastic anemia (dated by TCRdb to between 2017 and 2018). The run used an Illumina HiSeq 2000. Genomic DNA was used as template for profiling of TCR beta VDJ combinations and CDR3 sequences. TCRdb cleaned the public reads at Q25 with fastp, built clones with MiXCR and kept in-frame beta chains. Identical CDR3 proteins give one entry, which carries the most common genes and DNA. This sample holds 150,000 or so distinct CDR3 sequences; 40% to 50% were observed only once. The leading ten clones occupy about 30% of the sample. The patients picked for sequencing were ones in whom flow cytometry had shown an expansion of CD8+CD57+ cells. Sequenced input: sorted CD4+, CD8+, or CD8+CD57+ T cells (not recorded which) from PBMCs. The receptors were sampled from a human donor with aplastic anemia.

The chain has TRBV24-1 and TRBJ2-7; 15 nucleotides agree with TRBD2. Losses at the gene ends were 4 bases for V and 6 bases for J; bases not matched to a gene: 3. From germline, CDR1 is KGHDR and CDR2 SFDVKD. The CDR3 runs to 15 residues. CDR3 residues: CATSDQGLAGGEQYF. CDR3 sequence (DNA): TGTGCCACCAGTGACCAGGGACTAGCGGGAGGCGAGCAGTACTTC.

V and J are TRBV7-6 and TRBJ2-7; a possible D gene is TRBD1 (6 bases). Germline CDR1 SGHVS, CDR2 FNYEAQ. The CDR3 totals 14 residues. V was trimmed by 5 bases and J by 3 bases, leaving 14 bases between them. The CDR3 loop reads CASSPPDRGYEQYF. The CDR3 DNA follows: TGTGCCAGCAGCCCCCCGGACAGAGGCTACGAGCAGTACTTC.

A few counts support this clonotype. One base away lies a much larger clone, so this may be a sequencing read error. The gene calls are TRBV5-1 and TRBJ2-7; unclear D gene. CDR3 length equals 13 residues. Germline V gene lookup returns CDR1 SGHRS and CDR2 YFSETQ. CDR3 region: CASSSSWGDERYF. As DNA, the CDR3 is TGCGCCAGCAGCTCCTCTTGGGGTGACGAGCGGTACTTC.

V usage is TRBV6-1 and J usage is TRBJ2-1; the match to TRBD2 covers 7 bases. V gave up 5 bases and J gave up 7 bases; unmatched junction bases: 11. The CDR3 loop spans 15 amino acids. CDR1 is MNHNS and CDR2 is SASEGT in the germline V gene. CDR3 sequence reads: CASSPGTNGINEQFF. The CDR3 DNA reads TGTGCCAGCAGTCCCGGGACTAACGGGATTAATGAGCAGTTCTTC.

This clonotype was counted at least ten times. The CDR3 spells CASGNRDRAYNEQFF. DNA for the CDR3: TGTGCCAGCGGGAACCGGGACAGGGCTTACAATGAGCAGTTCTTC. This chain connects TRBV13 to TRBJ2-1; the match to TRBD1 covers 9 bases. V lost 8 bases, J lost 4 bases, and 9 bases stayed unmatched. The length of the CDR3 is 15 residues. CDR1 and CDR2 from the germline V gene are PRHDT and FYEKMQ (reference sequence).

A few counts support this clonotype. For the CDR3, the DNA is TGTGCCAGCAGCTTAGGGGCCCGGATAATTCTGTACTTC. The encoded protein is CASSLGARIILYF. The chain has TRBV5-6 and TRBJ2-7; weak D call: TRBD1 (5 bases). The ends were cut back, 2 bases at V and 12 bases at J, with 18 bases in the middle. Germline V gene sequence: CDR1 SGHDT, CDR2 YYEEEE. This CDR3 comprises 13 residues. The full variable domain, its missing parts supplied by reference TRBV5-6 and TRBJ2-7, is DAGVTQSPTHLIKTRGQQVTLRCSPKSGHDTVSWYQQALGQGPQFIFQYYEEEERQRGNFPDRFSGHQFPNYSSELNVNALLLGDSALYLCASSLGARIILYFGPGTRLTVT.

This clonotype was found a few times. This chain connects TRBV28 to TRBJ2-7; D remains ambiguous. Trimming left V 5 bases short and J 2 bases short, with 19 bases between. Per the germline V gene, CDR1 is MDHEN and CDR2 is SYDVKM. This CDR3 comprises 16 residues. The CDR3 nucleotides are TGTGCCAGCAGTGGCCCTACATGGGCGCCGGCCTACGAGCAGTACTTC. It translates to CASSGPTWAPAYEQYF.

This rearrangement joins TRBV2 to TRBJ1-6, with TRBD1 matching 7 bases. With V trimmed by 6 bases and J by 7 bases, 9 bases remained unmatched. Germline CDR1 and CDR2: SNHLY and FYNNEI. There are 15 residues in the CDR3. This CDR3 reads CASRVDRVENSPLHF. The CDR3 region has the DNA TGTGCCAGCAGGGTTGACAGGGTCGAGAATTCACCCCTCCACTTT.

The table lists this clonotype with many counts. The rearrangement joins TRBV29-1 to TRBJ2-1; TRBD1 matches 7 bases. The V segment lost 6 bases and the J segment 5 bases; nucleotides outside the gene matches: 7. The CDR3 runs 13 residues. Germline CDR1 SQVTM, CDR2 ANQGSEA. The CDR3 sequence is CSVTGTVNNEQFF. The CDR3 DNA reads as TGCAGCGTGACCGGGACAGTCAACAATGAGCAGTTCTTC.

The chain couples TRBV12-3 or TRBV12-4 to TRBJ1-4, with D possibly TRBD1 on 5 matching bases. This CDR3 has 14 amino acids. Trimming took 7 bases from V and 7 from J, leaving 16 bases between them. CDR3 DNA: TGTGCCAGCACCCCGGGACGGGGGACTGAAAAACTGTTTTTT. Protein product: CASTPGRGTEKLFF.

This clonotype came up a few times. The chain joins TRBV10-3 to TRBJ1-1, with D uncertain. Per the germline V gene, CDR1 is ENHRY and CDR2 is SYGVKD. Between the trimmed V and J ends, which lost 6 bases and 3 bases, there was a span of 5 bases. The CDR3 has 11 amino acids. In nucleotides, the CDR3 is TGTGCCATCAGGAGGGACACTGAAGCTTTCTTT. Translated: CAIRRDTEAFF.

In its sample, this clonotype was seen many times. This chain connects TRBV15 to TRBJ2-7; no firm D call. The CDR3 totals 11 residues. CDR1 is LNHNV, CDR2 YYDKDF, per germline (reference sequence). Trimming took off 3 bases at V and 5 bases at J, with 5 bases between the two ends. CDR3 loop: CATSSTNEQYF. CDR3 DNA sequence: TGTGCCACCAGCAGCACTAACGAGCAGTACTTC.

Only a few counts were recorded for this clonotype. The CDR3 DNA follows: TGTGCCAGCAGCCCCGGGACTAGCGGGCCTATCCTCACAGATACGCAGTATTTT. This sequence encodes CASSPGTSGPILTDTQYF. This chain joins TRBV4-2 and TRBJ2-3; TRBD2 aligns across 12 bases. The CDR3 spans 18 residues. V dropped 4 bases and J dropped 2; count of bases not matched to a gene: 10. The germline CDR1 and CDR2 sequences are LGHNA and YNFKEQ.

This clonotype was detected many times. The genes are TRBV19 and TRBJ1-5, with TRBD1 as a possible D gene (6 bases). Germline V gives CDR1 LNHDA, CDR2 SQIVND (reference sequence). The V end lost 5 bases, the J end lost 5 bases, and 16 bases lay between the germline ends. The CDR3 has 15 residues. The CDR3 DNA follows: TGTGCCAGTAGTGTATATGCAGGGGAAGATCAGCCCCAGCATTTT. Its translation is CASSVYAGEDQPQHF.

This clonotype was recorded many times. V gene TRBV5-1 combines with J gene TRBJ2-7; D ambiguous. CDR3 length: 15 residues. Per the germline V gene, CDR1 is SGHRS and CDR2 is YFSETQ. V was pared by 4 bases and J by 2 bases, with 16 bases between. Here the CDR3 reads CASSPALGETYEQYF. CDR3 bases: TGCGCCAGCAGCCCGGCGCTGGGTGAGACCTACGAGCAGTACTTC.

The chain uses TRBV15 and TRBJ2-7; TRBD1 matches 11 bases. Germline CDR1 LNHNV, CDR2 YYDKDF (reference sequence). V gave up 4 bases and J gave up 3 bases; unmatched junction bases: 8. CDR3 length: 16 residues. CDR3 protein: CATSTMWDRGIYEQYF. The CDR3 coding sequence is TGTGCCACCAGCACAATGTGGGACAGGGGGATCTACGAGCAGTACTTC. The full variable domain, in which reference TRBV15 and TRBJ2-7 provide the parts outside the CDR3, is DAMVIQNPRYQVTQFGKPVTLSCSQTLNHNVMYWYQQKSSQAPKLLFHYYDKDFNNEADTPDNFQSRRPNTSFCFLDIRSPGLGDTAMYLCATSTMWDRGIYEQYFGPGTRLTVT.

This clonotype has at least ten counts. J is TRBJ2-2 and V is TRBV11-2; 7 nucleotides agree with TRBD1. CDR3 length: 16 amino acids. Trimming removed 7 bases from V and 4 bases from J; junction bases left unmatched: 12. In germline, CDR1 is SGHAT, CDR2 FQNNGV. The CDR3 DNA is TGTGCCAGCAACCACCCACCAGGACAGGTCACCGGGGAGCTGTTTTTT. Its protein is CASNHPPGQVTGELFF.

This clonotype occurred many times. V and J are TRBV7-2 and TRBJ1-4, with 9 bases fitting TRBD1. The CDR3 contains 15 residues. Trimming took 1 base from V and 8 from J; bases not matched to a gene: 5. CDR1 is SGHTA, CDR2 FQGNSA, per germline. This chain's CDR3 is CASSLGGTGIEKLFF. The CDR3, as DNA: TGTGCCAGCAGCTTAGGAGGGACAGGGATCGAAAAACTGTTTTTT.

Details on this clonotype: Given a much more abundant clone one base away, this may be a read error. The V call is TRBV20-1, the J call TRBJ2-7, with TRBD2 as a possible D gene (5 bases). The CDR3 has 15 amino acids. Germline-derived CDR1 and CDR2 are DFQATT and SNEGSKA (reference sequence). This CDR3 reads CSARNILATVNEQHF. CDR3 in DNA: TGCAGTGCTAGGAACATTCTAGCTACGGTCAACGAGCAGCACTTC.

This clonotype has just one count. The CDR3 is CASSPVETQETQYF. The CDR3 region has the DNA TGTGCCAGCAGCCCCGTGGAAACCCAAGAGACCCAGTACTTC. The chain combines TRBV7-6 with TRBJ2-5; D not resolved. The CDR3 spans 14 residues. Trimming shortened V by 5 bases and J by 1 base, and 11 bases separated the two germline ends. Germline V lookup: CDR1 SGHVS, CDR2 FNYEAQ.

The chain is built from TRBV28 and TRBJ2-1; no definite D call. The CDR3 length is 13 residues. CDR1 and CDR2 from the germline V gene are MDHEN and SYDVKM. The V gene lost 1 base and the J gene lost 7 bases, with 8 bases spanning the gap. In DNA, the CDR3 is TGTGCCAGCAGTTTATTTGCGCGGAATGAGCAGTTCTTC. Translation gives CASSLFARNEQFF.

In this sample, this clonotype turned up many times. V gene TRBV5-6 combines with J gene TRBJ2-5; D is unresolved. The CDR3 spans 15 residues. Germline-derived CDR1 and CDR2 are SGHDT and YYEEEE. V gave up 0 bases and J gave up 2 bases, with 11 bases separating them. CDR3 residues: CASSLELGRQETQYF. The CDR3 DNA is TGTGCCAGCAGCTTGGAGTTGGGCAGGCAAGAGACCCAGTACTTC.